The clone carrying this T cell receptor (beta chain) was recorded many times. Its antigen is as yet unknown. Germline lookup yields CDR1 LNHNV and CDR2 YYDKDF (reference sequence). Deletions cut 3 bases from V and 3 bases from J, with 0 bases between. The CDR3 consists of 11 residues. This record belongs to a study of identical twins. TCRdb redid the calling of the 5' RACE reads with MiXCR, one entry per CDR3 protein. The sample lists just under 650,000 distinct CDR3 sequences; about 7.6% were seen once. Study results and limitations: The study based its conclusions on cross-sectional statistical analysis and did not follow the same donors. Compared with unrelated sharing, twin-shared out-of-frame alpha sequences had more low-probability sequences.

The sample was also linked to a second study, of yellow fever vaccine responses in identical twins. This second study says: Twins reportedly appeared to share part of their vaccine T cell response while keeping part individual.

The sequenced sample consisted of PBMCs. The TCR comes from a woman aged 18-29 years in good health. The genes are TRBV15 and TRBJ2-1, with D uncertain. In DNA form, the CDR3 reads TGTGCCACCAGCAGCTACAATGAGCAGTTCTTC. It yields the protein CATSSYNEQFF.